This paragraph reports one T cell receptor (beta chain). TCRdb keeps only in-frame clones here, not all; method: immunoSEQ multiplex PCR. The table lists under 200,000 clones, approximately 86% of them singletons. Cohort assignment relied on participant-reported clinical history. This sample was included in a study of blood T cell repertoires in COVID-19. Study overall: T cells, B-cell-depleted T cells, or PBMCs provided the cDNA or gDNA that served as material.

The V segment lost 3 bases and the J segment 4 bases; nucleotides outside the gene matches: 3. Germline V gene data show CDR1 as DFQATT and CDR2 as SNEGSKA (reference sequence). The CDR3 contains 13 residues. The TCR was taken from a woman aged 35 to 49 in a cohort exposed to, infected with or recovered from COVID-19 (not recorded which). This rearrangement joins TRBV20-1 to TRBJ2-1; 7 nucleotides match TRBD1. Source material: PBMCs or T cells enriched from blood (not recorded which). The CDR3 region is CSASNRGYNEQFF. CDR3 coding DNA: TGCAGTGCTAGTAACAGGGGATACAATGAGCAGTTCTTC.